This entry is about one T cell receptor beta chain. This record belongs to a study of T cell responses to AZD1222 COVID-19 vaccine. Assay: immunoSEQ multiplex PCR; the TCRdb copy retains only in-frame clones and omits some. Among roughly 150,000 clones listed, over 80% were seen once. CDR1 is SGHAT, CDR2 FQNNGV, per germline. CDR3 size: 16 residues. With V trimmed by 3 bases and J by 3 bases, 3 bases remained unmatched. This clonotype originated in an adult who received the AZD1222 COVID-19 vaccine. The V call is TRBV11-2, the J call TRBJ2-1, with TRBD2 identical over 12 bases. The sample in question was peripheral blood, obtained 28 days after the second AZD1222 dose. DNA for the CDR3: TGTGCCAGCAGCTTCGCGACTAGCGGGAGCTACAATGAGCAGTTCTTC. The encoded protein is CASSFATSGSYNEQFF.